The 6 T cell receptor beta chains below come from one sample, sequenced in a study of T cells in women clearing cervical HPV infection. The repertoire was sequenced with immunoSEQ multiplex PCR; TCRdb's copy has only in-frame clones and lacks some. In all, the sample yields some 30,000 clones. The sequencing sample was made of blood buffy coat. Receptors were obtained from a woman between 18 and 70 years old with a cervical HPV16 infection that either progressed to CIN3+ or cleared (not recorded which).

Of note for this clone: The DNA ends 3 residues before the CDR3 does, and the rest of the CDR3 is filled in from the germline J gene. The chain links TRBV7-6 to TRBJ1-2, with D tentatively TRBD1 (6 bases). The germline CDR1 and CDR2 sequences are SGHVS and FNYEAQ. The CDR3 spans 15 residues. The DNA read from the CDR3 is TGTGCCAGCAGCTTAGCCGTCAGGGGCACAGATACC. As protein: CASSLAVRGTDT. The whole CDR3 protein reads CASSLAVRGTDTYTF. The full variable domain, rest sourced from reference TRBV7-6 and TRBJ1-2, is GAGVSQSPRYKVTKRGQDVALRCDPISGHVSLYWYRQALGQGPEFLTYFNYEAQQDKSGLPNDRFSAERPEGSISTLTIQRTEQRDSAMYRCASSLAVRGTDTYTFGSGTRLTVV.

A word on this clone: The read finishes 3 residues shy of the CDR3 end, and the germline J gene is used to complete it. The chain couples TRBV18 to TRBJ2-5; possibly TRBD1 for D (5 bases). Germline CDR1 and CDR2: KGHSH and LQKENI. Trimming cost V 5 bases and J 3 bases, with 7 bases left between them. CDR3 size: 12 residues. This CDR3 reads CASSETEETQYF. The covered CDR3 bases are TGTGCCAGCTCAGAGACAGAAGAGACC. Together with reference TRBV18 and TRBJ2-5, the CDR3 gives the full variable domain: NAGVMQNPRHLVRRRGQEARLRCSPMKGHSHVYWYRQLPEEGLKFMVYLQKENIIDESGMPKERFSAEFPKEGPSILRIQQVVRGDSAAYFCASSETEETQYFGPGTRLLVL.

Worth noting for this clone: Sequencing ends 3 residues short of the CDR3 end; the germline J gene provides the rest. The genes are TRBV7-2 and TRBJ2-7; a possible D gene is TRBD2 (6 bases). The CDR3 extends over 14 amino acids. Trimming removed 0 bases at V and 2 bases at J, with 8 bases between. CDR1 and CDR2 from the germline V gene are SGHTA and FQGNSA. The sequenced CDR3 bases are TGTGCCAGCAGCTTAGCCGGGGGACCCTACGAG. Protein product: CASSLAGGPYE. In full, the CDR3 reads CASSLAGGPYEQYF.

Concerning this clone: The read gets to within 3 residues of the CDR3 end, and the germline J gene fills in the rest. The chain joins TRBV18 to TRBJ1-1; weak D call: TRBD1 (6 bases). Between the trimmed V and J ends, which lost 3 bases and 7 bases, there was a span of 15 bases. Germline V lookup: CDR1 KGHSH, CDR2 LQKENI. This CDR3 spans 14 amino acids. CDR3 DNA, as far as it was read: TGTGCCAGCTCACCCTCCGGGAGGGGGTTTGAA. It yields the protein CASSPSGRGFE. The CDR3 in its entirety is CASSPSGRGFEAFF.

By frequency, this clone registers medium-sized (0.01 to 0.1%). The observed sequence ends 3 residues before the CDR3 terminus, with the missing tail filled in from the germline J gene. Other nucleotide sequences from this sample produce the same CDR3. The chain combines TRBV20-1 with TRBJ2-7; D is possibly TRBD1 (6 bases). This CDR3 contains 12 residues. V dropped 6 bases and J dropped 1 base, with 10 bases sitting between them. Germline CDR1 is DFQATT and CDR2 is SNEGSKA (reference sequence). CDR3 DNA, as far as it was read: TGCAGTGCCCCGGACAGATCCTACGAG. It specifies CSAPDRSYE. In full, the CDR3 is CSAPDRSYEQYF.

With respect to this clone: The read ends 3 residues shy of where the CDR3 ends; the end is completed using the germline J gene. The rearrangement joins TRBV7-3 to TRBJ1-2, with a weak D call TRBD1 (6 bases). The CDR3 runs to 15 residues. Germline V gives CDR1 SGHTA, CDR2 FQGTGA. V dropped 4 bases and J dropped 7 bases, with 19 bases sitting between them. CDR3 sequence reads: CASSSSQGATGGYTF. The CDR3 bases that were read are TGTGCCAGCAGCTCCTCCCAGGGAGCGACAGGTGGC.